The source of this T cell receptor beta chain is a study of cytomegalovirus exposure and HLA in healthy donors. V gave up 6 bases and J gave up 4 bases; unmatched junction bases: 14. This CDR3 contains 16 residues. Germline CDR1 and CDR2: SQVTM and ANQGSEA. The PCR used 60 Vbeta and 13 Jbeta primers. Produced via immunoSEQ multiplex PCR; TCRdb's table is partial and in-frame only. The table includes roughly 200,000 clones, 85% detected once. The sample taken for sequencing was PBMCs. The TCR comes from a woman aged 45-59 years in good health and CMV-seronegative. The chain joins TRBV29-1 to TRBJ2-3, with 9 nucleotides matching TRBD2. The CDR3: CSVTNRAGGPSDTQYF. The CDR3 DNA sequence: TGCAGCGTCACCAATCGGGCGGGAGGGCCCTCAGATACGCAGTATTTT.